This T cell receptor beta chain was recorded in a study of beta chain features in type 1 diabetes (dated 2018 in TCRdb). General notes on the study: Mean age, gender distribution, total cell number and subset yield did not differ between patients and healthy donors. In the study, TCRB repertoires of sorted circulating CD4+ T cell subsets from recently diagnosed type 1 diabetes patients were compared with those of matched healthy donors. Naive and central memory subsets were obtained from all 30 or so donors, but regulatory and stem cell-like memory subsets were isolated from only 8 patients and about eight healthy donors. A total of roughly 110 million sorted cells were examined across all samples, and the number of cells per subset was strongly correlated with RNA yield. Paper-wide results and their limitations: At VDJ recombination sites, type 1 diabetes patients had fewer insertions and more deleted nucleotides, which implies abnormalities in thymic rearrangement. In all four CD4+ subsets, TCRB CDR3 length was moderately but significantly shorter in type 1 diabetes patients. Naive, central memory and regulatory TCRB repertoires appeared to be more alike among patients than among healthy donors. PCR might favor shorter templates, but patient and control samples were amplified and corrected together, so any skew would affect both groups equally. Because cDNA was sequenced instead of genomic DNA, activated cells with high expression could be over-represented, although the groups did not differ in activation or CD3 levels. Only small numbers of individuals were included in the HLA sub-analyses, which left unresolved whether HLA type had any influence on TCRB rearrangement.

From each donor, a single peripheral blood sample of about 100 mL on average was drawn into heparinised tubes. A BD FACSAria II was used to sort naive, central memory, regulatory and stem cell-like memory CD4+ T cells with a panel that included CD45RO, CCR7, CD25, CD127, CD95 and CD27. Every sorted population had a purity above 95%. PBMCs were separated immediately by Lymphoprep density gradient centrifugation and were stained directly, without being cultured. To minimize batch effects, samples were stained and sorted in pairs, one healthy donor with one patient per experiment. The High Capacity cDNA Reverse Transcription Kit was used to reverse transcribe all of the isolated RNA, meaning that expressed TCRB transcripts were what got sequenced. Deep immunoSEQ sequencing was applied to naive, central memory and regulatory T cell samples, giving an average of roughly 3.3 million total reads per sample. Sorted cells were lysed in RLT buffer and RNA was extracted with DNase-treated RNeasy Micro or Mini kits, depending on cell number. To prevent cross-contamination, each cell subset was processed individually, whereas patient and healthy donor samples were processed jointly. TCRB sequences were amplified from cDNA with the immunoSEQ multiplex PCR, producing 87-bp fragments spanning the CDR3 region. Amplicons were sequenced on the Illumina HiSeq platform. Per the authors' processing: PCR bias was computationally corrected using synthetic template baselines, reads within Hamming distance 2 were collapsed, and singletons that could not be merged were discarded. Reads were aligned to IMGT to assign V, D and J genes, CDR3 length, and insertions or deletions at six rearrangement sites. Clonotype counts were normalized to sorted cell number within each subset before computing true diversity and Gini coefficients with the tcR R package. The overlap coefficient, calculated on TCRB nucleotide sequences, was used to measure repertoire sharing. As a proxy for the pre-selection repertoire, out-of-frame TCRB sequences from naive cells were analyzed. TCRdb's version of the immuneACCESS table is confined to in-frame rearrangements and falls short of the full clone set. An unresolved V gene accounts for under half of the shortfall where checked; the remainder is of unknown origin. Clonal size and the V and J genes are those of that table, whereas D and trimming came from the DNA. The sample table lists a few hundred thousand clones, roughly 17% of them with a count of one. The biggest ten clones account for 0.085% of the sample.

The CDR3 holds 16 amino acids from the cysteine to the phenylalanine. This entry keeps only the CDR3 DNA: 48 bases, framed from base 1. As encoded in the germline V gene, CDR1 is MGHRA while CDR2 is YSYEKL. Trimming leaves V shorter by 1 base and J shorter by 7 bases, with the junction holding 3 bases beyond the gene matches. This clone was observed a few times. It lacks a known antigen. No quality values exist for individual bases; no much larger clone is one base distant. The rearranged chain carries TRBV4-1 and TRBJ2-1, with 14 bases aligning to TRBD2. Sequenced sample: naive CD4+ T cells from blood. The cell subset or site label of this sample denotes: true naive CD4+ T cells. This receptor was obtained from a man aged 25 to 40 with type 1 diabetes. The DNA is TGCGCCAGCAGCCAAGTGGGGACTAGCGGGAGAAATGAGCAGTTCTTC. It is translated as CASSQVGTSGRNEQFF.